Listed here are 4 T cell receptor beta chains from one sample, sequenced in a study of T-cell reconstitution after alpha-beta-depleted transplantation in children. The library targeted TCRbeta and was prepared with unique molecular identifiers. TCRdb itself ran the PCR reads through MiXCR, one entry per CDR3 protein. Of some 450,000 distinct CDR3 sequences in the sample, around two fifths were seen once. The sequences come from PBMCs, collected before TCRalphabeta/CD19-depleted stem cell transplant. The receptor source for this set is a girl aged 2-10 years with aplastic anemia, due to receive a stem cell transplant.

The rearrangement joins TRBV29-1 to TRBJ1-4; maybe TRBD1 (6 bases). V was clipped by 3 bases and J by 8 bases, with 13 bases between them. The length of the CDR3 is 13 residues. The germline V gene encodes CDR1 SQVTM and CDR2 ANQGSEA. In nucleotides, the CDR3 is TGCAGCGTTGAGGGGGCCGGTGGGGAAAAACTGTTTTTT. Its protein is CSVEGAGGEKLFF.

V is TRBV27 and J is TRBJ2-5; D is undetermined. The CDR3 contains 12 residues. V lost 5 bases and J 2 bases, leaving 6 bases between the germline ends. The V gene's germline CDR1 is MNHEY and CDR2 SMNVEV (reference sequence). The CDR3 DNA follows: TGTGCCAGCAGTCAATTTCAAGAGACCCAGTACTTC. The encoded protein is CASSQFQETQYF.

This clonotype has a handful of counts. This sequence joins TRBV28 and TRBJ2-7; no firm D call. Germline V gene sequence: CDR1 MDHEN, CDR2 SYDVKM. The CDR3 has 11 amino acids. Between the trimmed V and J ends, which lost 3 bases and 5 bases, there was a span of 5 bases. The CDR3 DNA reads TGTGCCAGCAGTTTTTTGAACGAGCAGTACTTC. Translated: CASSFLNEQYF.

V is TRBV30 and J is TRBJ1-5; D is ambiguous. The CDR3 has 14 residues. Germline CDR1 and CDR2: GTSNPN and SVGIG (reference sequence). V dropped 0 bases and J dropped 4 bases, with 10 bases sitting between them. CDR3: CAWSVRGWNQPQHF. The CDR3, as DNA: TGTGCCTGGAGTGTACGAGGCTGGAATCAGCCCCAGCATTTT.